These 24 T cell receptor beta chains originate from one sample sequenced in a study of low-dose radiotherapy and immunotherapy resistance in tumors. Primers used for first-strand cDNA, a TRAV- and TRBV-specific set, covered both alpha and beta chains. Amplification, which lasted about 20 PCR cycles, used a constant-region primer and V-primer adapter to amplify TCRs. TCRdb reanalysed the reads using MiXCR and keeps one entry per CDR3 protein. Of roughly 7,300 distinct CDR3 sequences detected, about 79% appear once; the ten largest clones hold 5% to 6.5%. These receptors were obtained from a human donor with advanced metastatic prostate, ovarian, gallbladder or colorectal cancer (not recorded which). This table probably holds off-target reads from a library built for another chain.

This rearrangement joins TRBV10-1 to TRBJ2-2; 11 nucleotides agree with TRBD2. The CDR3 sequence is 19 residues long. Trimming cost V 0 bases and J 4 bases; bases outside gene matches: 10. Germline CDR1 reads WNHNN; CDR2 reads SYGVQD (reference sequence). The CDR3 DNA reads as TGCGCCAGCAGTGAGTCCCTACTAGCGGGGGCCTCGGGCACCGGGGAGCTGTTTTTT. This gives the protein CASSESLLAGASGTGELFF.

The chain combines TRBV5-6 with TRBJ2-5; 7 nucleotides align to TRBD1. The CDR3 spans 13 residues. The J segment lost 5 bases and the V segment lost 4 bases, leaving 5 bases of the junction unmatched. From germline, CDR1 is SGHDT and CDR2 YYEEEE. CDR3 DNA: TGTGCCAGCAGCGTGGACAGGAGGGAGACCCAGTACTTC. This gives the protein CASSVDRRETQYF.

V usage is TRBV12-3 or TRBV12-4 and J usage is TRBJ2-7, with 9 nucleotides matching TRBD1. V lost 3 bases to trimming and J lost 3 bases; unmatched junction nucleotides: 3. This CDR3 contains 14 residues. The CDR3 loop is CASSFRDRVYEQYF. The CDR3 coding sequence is TGTGCCAGCAGTTTCCGGGACAGGGTCTACGAGCAGTACTTC.

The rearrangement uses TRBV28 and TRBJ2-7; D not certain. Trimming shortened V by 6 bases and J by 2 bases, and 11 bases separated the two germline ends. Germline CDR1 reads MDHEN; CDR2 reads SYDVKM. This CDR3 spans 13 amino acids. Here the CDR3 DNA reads TGTGCCAGCAGCCCAGGTATCACCTACGAGCAGTACTTC. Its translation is CASSPGITYEQYF.

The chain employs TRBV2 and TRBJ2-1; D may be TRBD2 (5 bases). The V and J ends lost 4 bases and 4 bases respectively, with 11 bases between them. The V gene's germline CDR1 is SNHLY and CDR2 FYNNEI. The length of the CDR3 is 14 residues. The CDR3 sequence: CASSVIGGYNEQFF. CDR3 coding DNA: TGTGCCAGCAGTGTAATAGGAGGATACAATGAGCAGTTCTTC.

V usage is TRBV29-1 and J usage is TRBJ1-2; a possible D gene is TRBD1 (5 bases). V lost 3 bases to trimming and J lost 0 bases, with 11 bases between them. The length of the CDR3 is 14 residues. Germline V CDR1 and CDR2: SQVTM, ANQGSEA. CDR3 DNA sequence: TGCAGCGTTGAGGGGCCGACAGCTAACTATGGCTACACCTTC. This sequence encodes CSVEGPTANYGYTF.

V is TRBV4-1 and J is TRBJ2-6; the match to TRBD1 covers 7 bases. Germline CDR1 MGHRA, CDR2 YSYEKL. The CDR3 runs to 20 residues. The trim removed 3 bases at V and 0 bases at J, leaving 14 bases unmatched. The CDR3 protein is CASSHSRQGFVGSGANVLTF. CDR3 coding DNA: TGCGCCAGCAGCCACTCGAGACAGGGTTTTGTCGGCTCTGGGGCCAACGTCCTGACTTTC.

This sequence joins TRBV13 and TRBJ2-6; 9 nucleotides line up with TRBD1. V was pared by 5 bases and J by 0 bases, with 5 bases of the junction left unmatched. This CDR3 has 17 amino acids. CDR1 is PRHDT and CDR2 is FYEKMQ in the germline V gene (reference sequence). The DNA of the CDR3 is TGTGCCAGCAGCCCCCGGACAGGGGACTCTGGGGCCAACGTCCTGACTTTC. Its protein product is CASSPRTGDSGANVLTF.

CDR3 sequence reads: CASSLDRVNTEAFF. CDR3 nucleotides: TGTGCCAGCAGCTTAGACAGGGTAAACACTGAAGCTTTCTTT. The V gene is TRBV7-2, the J gene TRBJ1-1; D is possibly TRBD1 (6 bases). Germline CDR1 reads SGHTA; CDR2 reads FQGNSA. The CDR3 spans 14 residues. Trimming removed 1 base at V and 2 bases at J, with 8 bases between. The full variable domain, with the rest looked up from reference TRBV7-2 and TRBJ1-1, is GAGVSQSPSNKVTEKGKDVELRCDPISGHTALYWYRQSLGQGLEFLIYFQGNSAPDKSGLPSDRFSAERTGGSVSTLTIQRTQQEDSAVYLCASSLDRVNTEAFFGQGTRLTVV.

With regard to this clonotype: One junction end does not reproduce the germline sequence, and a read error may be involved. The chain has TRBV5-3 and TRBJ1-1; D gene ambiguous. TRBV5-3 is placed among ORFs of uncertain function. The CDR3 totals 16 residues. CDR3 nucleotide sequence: TGCGCCAGCAGCTGGGCAACGGGGTATCAAGAGAATCAAGCTTTCTTT. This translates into CASSWATGYQENQAFF.

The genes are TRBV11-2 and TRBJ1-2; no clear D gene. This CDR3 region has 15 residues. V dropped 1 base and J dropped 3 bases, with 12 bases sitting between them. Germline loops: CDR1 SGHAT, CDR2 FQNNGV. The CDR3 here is CASSLVSKADYGYTF. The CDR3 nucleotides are TGTGCCAGCAGCTTAGTTTCTAAGGCGGACTATGGCTACACCTTC.

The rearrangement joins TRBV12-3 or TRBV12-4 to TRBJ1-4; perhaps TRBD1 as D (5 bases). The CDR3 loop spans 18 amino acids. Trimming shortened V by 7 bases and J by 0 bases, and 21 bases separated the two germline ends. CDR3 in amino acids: CASKKGRRGFATNEKLFF. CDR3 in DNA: TGTGCCAGCAAGAAGGGGAGAAGAGGGTTCGCAACTAATGAAAAACTGTTTTTT.

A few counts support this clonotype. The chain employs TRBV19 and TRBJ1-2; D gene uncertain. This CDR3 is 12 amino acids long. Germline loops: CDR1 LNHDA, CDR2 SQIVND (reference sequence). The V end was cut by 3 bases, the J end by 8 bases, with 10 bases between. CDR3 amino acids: CASSMSTGGYTF. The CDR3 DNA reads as TGTGCCAGTAGTATGTCGACCGGGGGCTACACCTTC.

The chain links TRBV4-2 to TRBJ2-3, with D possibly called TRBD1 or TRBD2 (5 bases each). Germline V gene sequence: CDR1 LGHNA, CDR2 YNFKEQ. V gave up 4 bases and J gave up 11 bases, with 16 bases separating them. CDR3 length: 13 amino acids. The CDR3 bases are TGTGCCAGCAGCCCCGAAAGGGGACGGGGGCAGTATTTT. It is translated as CASSPERGRGQYF.

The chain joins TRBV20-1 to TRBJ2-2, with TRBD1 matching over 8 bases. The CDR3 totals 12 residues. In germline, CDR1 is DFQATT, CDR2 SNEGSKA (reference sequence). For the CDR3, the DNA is TGCGGCCTGGGACAGGCCACCGGGGAGCTGTTTTTT. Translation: CGLGQATGELFF.

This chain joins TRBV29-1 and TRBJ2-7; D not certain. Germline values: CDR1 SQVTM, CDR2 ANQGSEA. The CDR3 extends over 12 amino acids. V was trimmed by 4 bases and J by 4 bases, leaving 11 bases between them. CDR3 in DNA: TGCAGCGTTGGCCGAGTTGAATACGAGCAGTACTTC. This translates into CSVGRVEYEQYF.

Here the CDR3 reads CASSKSSGANVLTF. In DNA, the CDR3 is TGTGCCAGCAGTAAGAGCTCTGGGGCCAACGTCCTGACTTTC. The rearrangement joins TRBV11-2 to TRBJ2-6; D not resolved. Deletions cut 6 bases from V and 0 bases from J, with 6 bases between. CDR1 is SGHAT, CDR2 FQNNGV, per germline. The CDR3 contains 14 residues.

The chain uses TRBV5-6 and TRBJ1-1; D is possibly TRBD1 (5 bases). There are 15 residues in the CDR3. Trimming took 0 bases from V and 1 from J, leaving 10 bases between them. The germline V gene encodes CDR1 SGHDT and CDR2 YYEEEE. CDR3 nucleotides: TGTGCCAGCAGCTTGGGCGGGGCAGGGAACACTGAAGCTTTCTTT. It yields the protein CASSLGGAGNTEAFF.

CDR3 sequence: CASSAHNEQFF. CDR3 DNA sequence: TGTGCCAGCAGCGCTCACAATGAGCAGTTCTTC. The chain couples TRBV21-1 to TRBJ2-1. TRBV21-1 is an annotated pseudogene. The CDR3 covers 11 residues.

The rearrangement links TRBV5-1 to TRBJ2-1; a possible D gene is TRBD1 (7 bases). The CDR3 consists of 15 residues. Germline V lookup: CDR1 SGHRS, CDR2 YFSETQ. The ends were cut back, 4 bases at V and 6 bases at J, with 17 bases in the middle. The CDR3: CASSRDRDSFNEQFF. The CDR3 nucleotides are TGCGCCAGCAGCCGCGACAGGGACTCATTCAATGAGCAGTTCTTC. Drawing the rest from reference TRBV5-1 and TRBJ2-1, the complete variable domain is KAGVTQTPRYLIKTRGQQVTLSCSPISGHRSVSWYQQTPGQGLQFLFEYFSETQRNKGNFPGRFSGRQFSNSRSEMNVSTLELGDSALYLCASSRDRDSFNEQFFGPGTRLTVL.

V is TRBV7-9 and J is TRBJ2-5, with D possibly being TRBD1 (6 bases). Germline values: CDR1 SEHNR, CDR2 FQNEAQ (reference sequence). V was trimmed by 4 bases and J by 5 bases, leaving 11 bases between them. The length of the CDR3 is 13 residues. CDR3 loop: CASSSRGDETQYF. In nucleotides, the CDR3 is TGTGCCAGCAGCTCCAGGGGTGACGAGACCCAGTACTTC.

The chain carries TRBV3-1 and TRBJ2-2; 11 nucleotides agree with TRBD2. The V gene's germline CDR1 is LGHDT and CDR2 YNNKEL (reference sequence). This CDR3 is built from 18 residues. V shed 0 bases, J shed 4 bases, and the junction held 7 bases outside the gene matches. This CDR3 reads CASSQEGILAGGTGELFF. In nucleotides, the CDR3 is TGTGCCAGCAGCCAAGAGGGTATTCTAGCGGGGGGCACCGGGGAGCTGTTTTTT.

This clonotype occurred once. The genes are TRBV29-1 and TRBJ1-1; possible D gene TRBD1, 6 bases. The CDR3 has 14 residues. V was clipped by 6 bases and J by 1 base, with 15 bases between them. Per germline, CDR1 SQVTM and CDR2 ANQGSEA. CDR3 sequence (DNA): TGCAGCGTCGATACAGGGTGGCCGAACACTGAAGCTTTCTTT. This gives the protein CSVDTGWPNTEAFF.

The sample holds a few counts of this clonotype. Written as DNA, the CDR3 is TGTGCCAGCAGCTTGGCAGGATACGAGCAGTTCTTC. This sequence encodes CASSLAGYEQFF. The chain combines TRBV5-4 with TRBJ2-1; no definite D call. Trimming shortened V by 0 bases and J by 10 bases, and 8 bases separated the two germline ends. Germline CDR1 is SGHNT and CDR2 is YYREEE (reference sequence). The CDR3 is 12 amino acids.